This T cell receptor beta chain is drawn from a study of response to subunit inactivated influenza vaccine. Study-wide results and caveats: A suggestion made by the authors is that each seasonal influenza vaccination recruits few new T cells.

Concerning this clonotype itself: As yet, its antigen is unknown.

CDR3 length: 15 residues. Trimming cost V 3 bases and J 4 bases, with 19 bases left between them. The V gene's germline CDR1 is SQVTM and CDR2 ANQGSEA. TCRdb fed the RT-PCR reads into MiXCR, producing one record per CDR3 protein. The profile covers 600,000 to 850,000 distinct CDR3 sequences, with 11% to 15% appearing a single time and 7.6% taken by the ten largest. This chain connects TRBV29-1 to TRBJ2-7, with D possibly matching TRBD1 (5 bases). This TCR derives from a middle-aged man who received an inactivated influenza vaccine. The sequences come from PBMCs from blood, collected 14 to 15 days before vaccination. The CDR3 loop reads CSVEGQDGSTYEQYF. Written as DNA, the CDR3 is TGCAGCGTTGAGGGGCAGGACGGATCAACTTACGAGCAGTACTTC.